Listed here are 2 T cell receptor beta chains from one sample, sequenced in a study of blood T cells in healthy people across ages. It was with a sample-barcoded 5' primer and a J-beta primer mix that a second PCR of roughly 7 to 11 cycles was run. A single record per CDR3 protein comes from TCRdb applying MiXCR to the 5' RACE reads. The sample records hundreds of thousands of distinct CDR3 sequences, 22% being singletons. Sequences were obtained from blood. These receptors were collected from a man in his 70s in good health.

In its sample, this clonotype was seen a few times. This chain joins TRBV20-1 and TRBJ2-1; D is possibly TRBD1 or TRBD2 (7 bases each). Trimming cost V 2 bases and J 1 base, with 24 bases left between them. The CDR3 runs 19 residues. From germline, CDR1 is DFQATT and CDR2 SNEGSKA (reference sequence). The CDR3 DNA is TGCAGTGCTAGATCTCTAGGGGGGGGGAGGACAGGTTCCTACAATGAGCAGTTCTTC. This encodes CSARSLGGGRTGSYNEQFF.

V is TRBV12-3 or TRBV12-4 and J is TRBJ2-2; TRBD1 matches at 7 bases. V lost 7 bases, J lost 0 bases, and 8 bases stayed unmatched. The CDR3 is 16 amino acids. As DNA, the CDR3 is TGTGCCAGCACCGAGGGACAGCACGCGAACACCGGGGAGCTGTTTTTT. This sequence encodes CASTEGQHANTGELFF.